A selection of T cell receptor beta chains follows, all from one sample in a study of OX40 agonist ivuxolimab in advanced cancers. Sequenced by immunoSEQ multiplex PCR; TCRdb stores in-frame clones only, minus some. The sample consists of 14,000 or so clones, around 62% of them appearing once. The sequencing used CD4+ or CD8+ T cells sorted from blood, collected in a trial of the OX40 agonist ivuxolimab. These TCRs come from an adult with an advanced solid tumor such as melanoma, head and neck, liver or kidney cancer. CDR3s include the opening cysteine and the closing phenylalanine or tryptophan. The D gene is left open where the match is weak. Only some rows state a clone size, as once, few, many or a class for expanded clones.

CDR3: CASSVSATGKETQYF
DNA: TGTGCCAGCAGCGTTTCAGCGACAGGGAAAGAGACCCAGTACTTC
D: TRBD1
J: TRBJ2-5
V: TRBV9
size: NA

CDR3: CASSQDNRVDYGYTF
DNA: TGCGCCAGCAGCCAAGACAACAGGGTAGACTATGGCTACACCTTC
D: NA
J: TRBJ1-2
V: TRBV4-1
size: NA

CDR3: CASSLEGYTNEKLFF
DNA: TGTGCCAGCAGCTTAGAAGGGTACACTAATGAAAAACTGTTTTTT
D: NA
J: TRBJ1-4
V: TRBV7-2
size: NA

CDR3: CASSLTETQYF
DNA: TGTGCCAGCAGCCTCACGGAGACCCAGTACTTC
D: NA
J: TRBJ2-5
V: TRBV13
size: medium-sized

CDR3: CASSLDREWSPLHF
DNA: TGTGCCAGCAGCCTTGACAGGGAATGGTCACCCCTCCACTTT
D: TRBD1
J: TRBJ1-6
V: TRBV4-2
size: NA

CDR3: CASSPRLLDFTGELFF
DNA: TGTGCCAGCAGCCCGCGGCTCTTAGACTTCACCGGGGAGCTGTTTTTT
D: NA
J: TRBJ2-2
V: TRBV5-4
size: NA

CDR3: CASSPLAGGLQTQYF
DNA: TGTGCCAGTTCCCCCCTAGCGGGGGGGCTGCAGACCCAGTACTTC
D: TRBD2
J: TRBJ2-5
V: TRBV27
size: medium-sized

CDR3: CASSRALAGVDTQYF
DNA: TGTGCCAGCAGCAGAGCTCTAGCGGGAGTAGATACGCAGTATTTT
D: TRBD2
J: TRBJ2-3
V: TRBV27
size: NA

CDR3: CASSLMVGGSSYEQYF
DNA: TGTGCCAGCAGCTTAATGGTGGGGGGGAGCTCCTACGAGCAGTACTTC
D: TRBD2
J: TRBJ2-7
V: TRBV7-9
size: NA

CDR3: CASSPRGENSPLHF
DNA: TGTGCCAGCAGCCCCAGGGGGGAGAATTCACCCCTCCACTTT
D: TRBD1
J: TRBJ1-6
V: TRBV7-9
size: NA

CDR3: CASTMGPNTGELFF
DNA: TGTGCCAGCACCATGGGCCCGAACACCGGGGAGCTGTTTTTT
D: NA
J: TRBJ2-2
V: TRBV7-6
size: once

CDR3: CASSLGLGEQFF
DNA: TGTGCCAGCAGCTTAGGCTTGGGAGAGCAGTTCTTC
D: NA
J: TRBJ2-1
V: TRBV13
size: once

CDR3: CASSQDPRGGANEQYF
DNA: TGCGCCAGCAGCCAAGATCCCCGGGGGGGCGCCAACGAGCAGTACTTC
D: TRBD2
J: TRBJ2-7
V: TRBV4-1
size: NA

CDR3: CASSFLFPPGELFF
DNA: TGTGCCAGCAGTTTTTTGTTTCCACCCGGGGAGCTGTTTTTT
D: NA
J: TRBJ2-2
V: TRBV27
size: NA

CDR3: CASSLMGGAYEQYF
DNA: TGTGCCAGCAGCTTAATGGGGGGGGCCTACGAGCAGTACTTC
D: TRBD2
J: TRBJ2-7
V: TRBV7-6
size: NA

CDR3: CASSLGNPYEQYF
DNA: TGTGCCAGCAGCTTAGGGAACCCCTACGAGCAGTACTTC
D: NA
J: TRBJ2-7
V: TRBV7-8
size: NA

CDR3: CSVEHFTEAFF
DNA: TGCAGCGTTGAACACTTTACTGAAGCTTTCTTT
D: NA
J: TRBJ1-1
V: TRBV29-1
size: few

CDR3: CASSIGTEGALDTQYF
DNA: TGTGCCAGTAGTATTGGGACAGAGGGCGCGTTAGATACGCAGTATTTT
D: TRBD1
J: TRBJ2-3
V: TRBV19
size: NA

CDR3: CAWTQGYGNTIYF
DNA: TGTGCCTGGACCCAGGGATACGGAAACACCATATATTTT
D: NA
J: TRBJ1-3
V: TRBV30
size: NA

CDR3: CASSNDQEFGELFF
DNA: TGTGCCAGCAGTAACGACCAGGAGTTTGGGGAGCTGTTTTTT
D: NA
J: TRBJ2-2
V: TRBV7-9
size: once

CDR3: CASSHTPGQGELGQFF
DNA: TGCGCCAGCAGCCATACACCGGGACAGGGGGAACTCGGGCAGTTCTTC
D: TRBD1
J: TRBJ2-1
V: TRBV4-1
size: once

CDR3: CASSYSKGAPYGYTF
DNA: TGTGCCAGCAGTTACTCGAAAGGGGCACCATATGGCTACACCTTC
D: NA
J: TRBJ1-2
V: TRBV6-5
size: NA

CDR3: CASRGSNSPLHF
DNA: TGTGCCAGCAGAGGCAGTAATTCACCCCTCCACTTT
D: NA
J: TRBJ1-6
V: TRBV28
size: medium-sized